These 30 T cell receptor beta chains came from one sample sequenced in a study of blood T cell repertoires in COVID-19. Assay used: immunoSEQ multiplex PCR; TCRdb lists only in-frame clones, some missing. The sample consists of fewer than 70,000 clones, 78% of them appearing once. The sample taken for sequencing was peripheral blood. These receptors all stem from a human donor in a cohort sampled during active COVID-19.

The chain recombines TRBV15 with TRBJ2-1; D is perhaps TRBD2 (6 bases). CDR1 is LNHNV, CDR2 YYDKDF, per germline (reference sequence). The CDR3 runs to 14 residues. V dropped 0 bases and J dropped 9 bases, with 12 bases sitting between them. CDR3 region: CATSRDVGGVEQFF. The CDR3 DNA reads TGTGCCACCAGCAGAGACGTCGGGGGAGTTGAGCAGTTCTTC.

The chain uses TRBV27 and TRBJ2-5; possibly TRBD1 for D (6 bases). V was pared by 6 bases and J by 1 base, with 15 bases between. Germline CDR1 and CDR2: MNHEY and SMNVEV (reference sequence). The CDR3 loop spans 15 amino acids. CDR3 nucleotides: TGTGCCAGCAGCACCCGGGACACCCTCCAAGAGACCCAGTACTTC. Translation gives CASSTRDTLQETQYF.

The V call is TRBV2, the J call TRBJ2-4, with a possible D match to TRBD1 (6 bases). The germline gives CDR1 SNHLY, CDR2 FYNNEI. V was shortened by 3 bases and J by 6 bases, with 18 bases between the two germline ends. CDR3 length: 16 amino acids. The CDR3 spells CASSEDSNSVRNIQYF. The CDR3 DNA sequence: TGTGCCAGCAGTGAGGACAGCAACAGCGTGAGAAACATTCAGTACTTC.

The rearrangement joins TRBV28 to TRBJ2-7; a weak D match, TRBD2 (6 bases). Trimming pared 7 bases from V and 3 bases from J, leaving 16 bases between. This CDR3 comprises 14 residues. Germline V gene data show CDR1 as MDHEN and CDR2 as SYDVKM. The CDR3 loop reads CASISSGAIYEQYF. CDR3 DNA: TGTGCCAGCATAAGTAGCGGAGCAATCTACGAGCAGTACTTC.

The CDR3 spells CASSLARAGGENIQYF. The DNA of the CDR3 is TGCGCCAGCAGCTTGGCGAGGGCGGGGGGAGAAAACATTCAGTACTTC. V is TRBV5-1 and J is TRBJ2-4; 8 bases are a match to TRBD2. In germline, CDR1 is SGHRS, CDR2 YFSETQ. CDR3 size: 16 residues. The ends lost 0 bases at V and 5 bases at J; junction bases unmatched: 7.

V is TRBV21-1 and J is TRBJ1-3; TRBD1, as called in the table, went unchecked against the DNA. TRBV21-1 is labeled a pseudogene. This CDR3 spans 16 amino acids. CDR3 nucleotides: TGTGCCAGCAGCATTTTGCTTCAGGGGGCGAGAAACACCATATATTTT. It yields the protein CASSILLQGARNTIYF.

J is TRBJ1-6 and V is TRBV5-6, with D possibly being TRBD1 (6 bases). CDR1 and CDR2 from the germline V gene are SGHDT and YYEEEE. V was pared by 1 base and J by 6 bases, with 8 bases between. This CDR3 comprises 14 residues. The CDR3 DNA follows: TGTGCCAGCAGCTTGATACAGGGTAATTCACCCCTCCACTTT. This encodes CASSLIQGNSPLHF.

The V gene is TRBV6-5, the J gene TRBJ1-4, with a possible D match to TRBD1 (6 bases). This CDR3 has 15 residues. V dropped 7 bases and J dropped 7 bases, with 19 bases sitting between them. Germline V gene lookup returns CDR1 MNHEY and CDR2 SVGAGI. CDR3 residues: CASTPWGQGGEKLFF. The CDR3 DNA reads as TGTGCCAGCACCCCCTGGGGGCAGGGTGGTGAAAAACTGTTTTTT.

This clone was recorded once. The rearrangement uses TRBV9 and TRBJ1-6; 9 bases are a match to TRBD1. Germline trimming cut 3 bases from V and 4 bases from J; bases unmatched to any gene: 8. The CDR3 is 17 amino acids. Germline V gene data show CDR1 as SGDLS and CDR2 as YYNGEE. The CDR3 DNA is TGTGCCAGCAGCGAGGGACAGGGTACGGGTTATAATTCACCCCTCCACTTT. Translated, it gives CASSEGQGTGYNSPLHF.

Concerning this clone itself: Other DNA sequences from this sample encode an identical CDR3 as well. This chain uses TRBV9 with TRBJ2-7, with 7 positions matching TRBD1. Germline V gives CDR1 SGDLS, CDR2 YYNGEE. The length of the CDR3 is 14 residues. J lost 4 bases, V lost 0 bases, and 4 bases had no gene match. The CDR3 DNA reads TGTGCCAGCAGCGTAGGACAGGGAGCTTACGAGCAGTACTTC. Translated: CASSVGQGAYEQYF. Based on the CDR3 plus reference TRBV9 and TRBJ2-7, the full variable domain is DSGVTQTPKHLITATGQRVTLRCSPRSGDLSVYWYQQSLDQGLQFLIQYYNGEERAKGNILERFSAQQFPDLHSELNLSSLELGDSALYFCASSVGQGAYEQYFGPGTRLTVT.

The chain links TRBV5-4 to TRBJ1-3; D not certain. This CDR3 has 14 residues. Germline V lookup: CDR1 SGHNT, CDR2 YYREEE (reference sequence). V was trimmed by 2 bases and J by 2 bases, leaving 8 bases between them. The CDR3 sequence: CASSFRAPGNTIYF. The DNA of the CDR3 is TGTGCCAGCAGCTTTCGAGCGCCTGGAAACACCATATATTTT.

A few counts support this clone. The gene calls are TRBV12-5 and TRBJ2-1; D is unclear. The CDR3 spans 11 residues. V lost 1 base and J 10 bases, leaving 5 bases between the germline ends. Germline assignment: CDR1 LGHNT and CDR2 FRNRAP. DNA for the CDR3: TGTGCTAGTGGTTTGGGTCGGGAGCAGTTCTTC. This encodes CASGLGREQFF.

This clone was picked up a small number of times. The chain joins TRBV7-9 to TRBJ2-7; D unclear. The V gene lost 3 bases and the J gene lost 7 bases, with 7 bases spanning the gap. The CDR3 is made up of 11 amino acids. Germline CDR1 and CDR2: SEHNR and FQNEAQ (reference sequence). The CDR3 DNA follows: TGTGCCAGCAGCTTTTTAGCAGAGCAGTACTTC. This translates into CASSFLAEQYF.

The count of this clone is one. This rearrangement joins TRBV5-1 to TRBJ1-1, with D unresolved. Germline loops: CDR1 SGHRS, CDR2 YFSETQ. This CDR3 contains 14 residues. The germline V and J ends were trimmed by 5 bases and 0 bases, with 11 bases remaining between them. As DNA, the CDR3 is TGCGCCAGCAGGGCAAATGCAGTGAACACTGAAGCTTTCTTT. Its protein is CASRANAVNTEAFF.

This clone showed up just a few times. The J gene is TRBJ1-1, the V gene TRBV4-2, with TRBD1 identical over 9 bases. Looked up from germline, CDR1 is LGHNA and CDR2 is YNFKEQ. There are 18 residues in the CDR3. V gave up 2 bases and J gave up 0 bases; unmatched junction bases: 10. CDR3 nucleotide sequence: TGTGCCAGCAGCCAATTCCCCCCACAGGGGGCTATGAACACTGAAGCTTTCTTT. Amino acid sequence: CASSQFPPQGAMNTEAFF.

The chain is built from TRBV5-6 and TRBJ2-7; D is possibly TRBD1 (6 bases). The V gene's germline CDR1 is SGHDT and CDR2 YYEEEE. The CDR3 has 14 amino acids. Trimming pared 1 base from V and 5 bases from J, leaving 13 bases between. Written as DNA, the CDR3 is TGTGCCAGCAGCTTGCTCGGCAGGGGAGACGAGCAGTACTTC. Amino acids: CASSLLGRGDEQYF.

The chain employs TRBV29-1 and TRBJ2-1; 10 bases fit TRBD2. V dropped 4 bases and J dropped 1; count of bases not matched to a gene: 4. Germline V gene sequence: CDR1 SQVTM, CDR2 ANQGSEA. CDR3 length: 15 amino acids. The CDR3 bases are TGCAGCGTTGCTAGCGGGAGCATTTCCTACAATGAGCAGTTCTTC. Its translation: CSVASGSISYNEQFF.

The V gene is TRBV6-1, the J gene TRBJ2-2; weak D call: TRBD2 (6 bases). This CDR3 is 16 amino acids long. Germline-derived CDR1 and CDR2 are MNHNS and SASEGT. The V and J ends lost 4 bases and 0 bases respectively, with 12 bases between them. The CDR3 reads CASSVGGLSNTGELFF. The CDR3 region has the DNA TGTGCCAGCAGTGTGGGAGGACTATCGAACACCGGGGAGCTGTTTTTT.

V is TRBV12-5 and J is TRBJ2-7; D call uncertain. Germline CDR1 and CDR2: LGHNT and FRNRAP. CDR3 length: 12 amino acids. V was clipped by 5 bases and J by 6 bases, with 11 bases between them. The CDR3 region has the DNA TGTGCTAGTGGTCGCGTCTCAGGCGAGCAGTACTTC. As protein: CASGRVSGEQYF.

The chain is built from TRBV9 and TRBJ1-2; TRBD1 matches at 8 bases. V dropped 0 bases and J dropped 6; count of bases not matched to a gene: 4. This CDR3 comprises 14 residues. Germline V gene lookup returns CDR1 SGDLS and CDR2 YYNGEE. The CDR3 coding sequence is TGTGCCAGCAGCGTAGTTACGACAGGGGATGGCTACACCTTC. Protein product: CASSVVTTGDGYTF. The variable domain in full, completed from reference TRBV9 and TRBJ1-2, reads DSGVTQTPKHLITATGQRVTLRCSPRSGDLSVYWYQQSLDQGLQFLIQYYNGEERAKGNILERFSAQQFPDLHSELNLSSLELGDSALYFCASSVVTTGDGYTFGSGTRLTVV.

The chain combines TRBV19 with TRBJ1-5, with 10 bases fitting TRBD1. The length of the CDR3 is 17 residues. The V segment lost 2 bases and the J segment 0 bases; nucleotides outside the gene matches: 4. Germline V gene sequence: CDR1 LNHDA, CDR2 SQIVND (reference sequence). The CDR3 DNA sequence: TGTGCCAGTAGTATAAGGACAGGGGGTCGTAGCAATCAGCCCCAGCATTTT. Protein: CASSIRTGGRSNQPQHF.

The sample holds one count of this clone. The chain combines TRBV5-5 with TRBJ1-4, with 7 bases aligning to TRBD1. Germline assignment: CDR1 SGHKS and CDR2 YYEKEE (reference sequence). This CDR3 is 15 amino acids long. The V and J ends lost 5 bases and 7 bases, in that order; junction bases with no gene match: 11. The CDR3 sequence is CASRLSTGYSEKLFF. The CDR3 bases are TGTGCCAGCAGACTCTCGACAGGGTATAGTGAAAAACTGTTTTTT.

The chain uses TRBV6-6 and TRBJ2-7, with TRBD1 identical over 8 bases. The CDR3 extends over 14 amino acids. Germline assignment: CDR1 MNHNY and CDR2 SVGAGI (reference sequence). J gave up 1 base and V 7 bases, and 6 bases lay outside the gene matches. CDR3 residues: CASTDRAKSYEQYF. The CDR3 DNA is TGTGCCAGCACGGACAGGGCCAAATCCTACGAGCAGTACTTC.

This chain uses TRBV19 with TRBJ2-1; TRBD2 aligns across 12 bases. Losses at the gene ends were 2 bases for V and 8 bases for J; bases not matched to a gene: 4. Germline V gene lookup returns CDR1 LNHDA and CDR2 SQIVND (reference sequence). The CDR3 extends over 15 amino acids. The CDR3 protein is CASSIWTSGTYEQFF. The DNA for the CDR3 is TGTGCCAGTAGTATATGGACTAGCGGGACCTATGAGCAGTTCTTC.

This clone showed up just once. CDR3: CSVQTWTGAYEQYF. In DNA, the CDR3 is TGCAGCGTCCAAACCTGGACAGGGGCCTACGAGCAGTACTTC. The V and J genes are TRBV29-1 and TRBJ2-7; 9 bases fit TRBD1. The CDR3 extends over 14 amino acids. Germline V lookup: CDR1 SQVTM, CDR2 ANQGSEA. Trimming removed 6 bases from V and 2 bases from J; junction bases left unmatched: 8.

The V and J genes are TRBV5-5 and TRBJ2-7; 10 bases are shared with TRBD2. CDR1 SGHKS and CDR2 YYEKEE come from the germline V gene (reference sequence). V lost 0 bases and J lost 4; bases outside the gene matches: 7. The CDR3 has 16 amino acids. CDR3 nucleotide sequence: TGTGCCAGCAGCTTGGTCGGGACTAGCGTTAGTTACGAGCAGTACTTC. It specifies CASSLVGTSVSYEQYF.

In nucleotides, the CDR3 is TGTGCCAGCAGTGGGGCAGGGATCTCCGAGCAGTACTTC. Its translation is CASSGAGISEQYF. The genes are TRBV2 and TRBJ2-7; possibly TRBD1 for D (5 bases). The CDR3 consists of 13 residues. V shed 4 bases and J shed 6 bases, with 13 bases lying between them. Germline V CDR1 and CDR2: SNHLY, FYNNEI.

The CDR3 here is CASSLSLAGGLYEQYF. The CDR3 coding sequence is TGTGCCAGCAGTTTATCACTAGCGGGAGGGCTCTACGAGCAGTACTTC. J is TRBJ2-7 and V is TRBV28; TRBD2 agrees at 13 bases. Germline trimming cut 1 base from V and 3 bases from J; bases unmatched to any gene: 3. Germline assignment: CDR1 MDHEN and CDR2 SYDVKM. The CDR3 runs to 16 residues.

The sample holds a few counts of this clone. This chain uses TRBV6-5 with TRBJ1-1, with 9 bases fitting TRBD1. Unmatched junction bases numbered 4, after V lost 4 bases and J lost 1 base. This CDR3 is 15 amino acids long. CDR1 MNHEY and CDR2 SVGAGI come from the germline V gene. For the CDR3, the DNA is TGTGCCAGCAGTTCGGACAGGGGATCGAACACTGAAGCTTTCTTT. Amino acid sequence: CASSSDRGSNTEAFF.

This clone appeared a few times. This rearrangement joins TRBV24-1 to TRBJ2-7, with 9 bases that match TRBD1. The ends lost 2 bases at V and 2 bases at J; junction bases unmatched: 6. The germline gives CDR1 KGHDR, CDR2 SFDVKD. This CDR3 comprises 16 residues. CDR3 DNA: TGTGCCACCAGTGATTATATTGGACAGGGGACCTACGAGCAGTACTTC. Protein: CATSDYIGQGTYEQYF.